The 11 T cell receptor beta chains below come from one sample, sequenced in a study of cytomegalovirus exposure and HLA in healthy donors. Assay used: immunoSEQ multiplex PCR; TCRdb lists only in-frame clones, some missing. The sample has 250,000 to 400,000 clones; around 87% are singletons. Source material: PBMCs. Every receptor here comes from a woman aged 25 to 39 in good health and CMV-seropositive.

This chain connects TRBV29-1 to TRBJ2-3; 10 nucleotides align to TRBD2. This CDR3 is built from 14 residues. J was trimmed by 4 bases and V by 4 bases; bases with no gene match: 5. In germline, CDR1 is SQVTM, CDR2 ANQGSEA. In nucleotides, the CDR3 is TGCAGCGTTGGAGGTCTAGCGGGAGCAGATACGCAGTATTTT. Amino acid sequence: CSVGGLAGADTQYF.

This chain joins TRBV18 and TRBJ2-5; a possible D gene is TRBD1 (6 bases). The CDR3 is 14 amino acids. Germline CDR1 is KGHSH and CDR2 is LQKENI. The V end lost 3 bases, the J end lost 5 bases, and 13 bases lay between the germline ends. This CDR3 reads CASSPQIGQETQYF. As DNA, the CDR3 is TGTGCCAGCTCACCCCAGATAGGACAGGAGACCCAGTACTTC.

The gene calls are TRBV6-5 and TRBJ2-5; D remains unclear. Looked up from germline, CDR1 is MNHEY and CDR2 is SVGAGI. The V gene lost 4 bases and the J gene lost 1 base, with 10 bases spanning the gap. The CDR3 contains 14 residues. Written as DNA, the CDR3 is TGTGCCAGCAGTTTGGACCGTTCCCAAGAGACCCAGTACTTC. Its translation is CASSLDRSQETQYF.

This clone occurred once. The CDR3 region is CASSLADTYEQYF. CDR3 nucleotide sequence: TGTGCCAGCAGCCTAGCGGATACCTACGAGCAGTACTTC. V gene TRBV14 combines with J gene TRBJ2-7; maybe TRBD2 (6 bases). The V end was cut by 4 bases, the J end by 2 bases, with 9 bases between. The CDR3 totals 13 residues. Germline loops: CDR1 SGHDN, CDR2 FVKESK.

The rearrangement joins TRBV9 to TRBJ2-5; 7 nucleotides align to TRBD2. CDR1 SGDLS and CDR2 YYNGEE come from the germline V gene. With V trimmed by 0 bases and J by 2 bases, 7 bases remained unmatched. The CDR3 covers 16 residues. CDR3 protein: CASSVVSGGTQETQYF. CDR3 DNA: TGTGCCAGCAGCGTAGTTTCGGGAGGCACGCAAGAGACCCAGTACTTC.

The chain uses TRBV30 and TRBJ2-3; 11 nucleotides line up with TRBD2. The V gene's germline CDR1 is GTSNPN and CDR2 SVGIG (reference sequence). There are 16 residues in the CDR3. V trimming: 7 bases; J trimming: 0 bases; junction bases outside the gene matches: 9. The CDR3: CAYQKGLAGSTDTQYF. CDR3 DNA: TGTGCCTACCAAAAAGGACTAGCGGGCAGCACAGATACGCAGTATTTT.

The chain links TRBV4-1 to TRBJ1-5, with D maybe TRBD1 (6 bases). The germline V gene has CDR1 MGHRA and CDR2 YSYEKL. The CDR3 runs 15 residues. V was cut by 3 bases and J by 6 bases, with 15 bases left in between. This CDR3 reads CASSQAWGASQPQHF. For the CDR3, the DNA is TGCGCCAGCAGCCAGGCTTGGGGGGCTAGTCAGCCCCAGCATTTT.

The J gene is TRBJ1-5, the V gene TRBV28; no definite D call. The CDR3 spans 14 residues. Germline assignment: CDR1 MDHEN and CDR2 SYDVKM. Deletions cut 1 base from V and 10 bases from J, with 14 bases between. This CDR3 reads CASSLSRIDKPQHF. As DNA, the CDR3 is TGTGCCAGCAGTTTATCAAGGATCGACAAACCCCAGCATTTT. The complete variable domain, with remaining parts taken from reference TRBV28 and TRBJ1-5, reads DVKVTQSSRYLVKRTGEKVFLECVQDMDHENMFWYRQDPGLGLRLIYFSYDVKMKEKGDIPEGYSVSREKKERFSLILESASTNQTSMYLCASSLSRIDKPQHFGDGTRLSIL.

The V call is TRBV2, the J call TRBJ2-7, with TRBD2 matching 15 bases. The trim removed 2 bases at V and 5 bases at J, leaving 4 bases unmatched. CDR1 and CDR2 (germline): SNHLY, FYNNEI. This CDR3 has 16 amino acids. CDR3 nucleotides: TGTGCCAGCAGTGAATTGGGACTAGCGGGGGGCGACGAGCAGTACTTC. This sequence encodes CASSELGLAGGDEQYF.

The DNA of the CDR3 is TGTGCCAGCAGCTCATTCTCAAACGGGGGCAACAATGAGCAGTTCTTC. Encoded protein: CASSSFSNGGNNEQFF. The V gene is TRBV7-3, the J gene TRBJ2-1; either TRBD1 or TRBD2 may fit D (6 bases each). The CDR3 is 16 residues long. The germline V and J ends were trimmed by 4 bases and 5 bases, with 18 bases remaining between them. Looked up from germline, CDR1 is SGHTA and CDR2 is FQGTGA.

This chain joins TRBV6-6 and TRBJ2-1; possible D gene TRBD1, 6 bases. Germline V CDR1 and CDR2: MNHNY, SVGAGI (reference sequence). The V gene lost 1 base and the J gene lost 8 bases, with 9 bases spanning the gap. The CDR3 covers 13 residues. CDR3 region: CASSYYGGHEQFF. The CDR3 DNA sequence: TGTGCCAGCAGTTACTATGGGGGCCATGAGCAGTTCTTC.